This TCR beta chain was sequenced in a study of blood T cell repertoires in COVID-19. Study-wide context: Sample material is recorded as cDNA or gDNA derived from T cells, B-cell-depleted T cells, or PBMCs.

Seattle patient enrollment occurred during active infection, with longitudinal follow-up thereafter. The protocol was immunoSEQ multiplex PCR, while the TCRdb copy is restricted to in-frame clones and leaves out a portion. The data hold 85,000 to 130,000 clones, with approximately 80% observed a single time. Germline assignment: CDR1 SGHNT and CDR2 YYREEE (reference sequence). This CDR3 is 16 amino acids long. Losses at the gene ends were 2 bases for V and 1 base for J; bases not matched to a gene: 6. The sequence derives from a man older than 75 with COVID-19, enrolled during active disease. V gene TRBV5-4 combines with J gene TRBJ1-2, with 9 bases aligning to TRBD1. Sequencing was performed on peripheral blood. In DNA, the CDR3 is TGTGCCAGCAGCTTCGCTCCGGGACAGGGTAACTATGGCTACACCTTC. Its protein product is CASSFAPGQGNYGYTF.